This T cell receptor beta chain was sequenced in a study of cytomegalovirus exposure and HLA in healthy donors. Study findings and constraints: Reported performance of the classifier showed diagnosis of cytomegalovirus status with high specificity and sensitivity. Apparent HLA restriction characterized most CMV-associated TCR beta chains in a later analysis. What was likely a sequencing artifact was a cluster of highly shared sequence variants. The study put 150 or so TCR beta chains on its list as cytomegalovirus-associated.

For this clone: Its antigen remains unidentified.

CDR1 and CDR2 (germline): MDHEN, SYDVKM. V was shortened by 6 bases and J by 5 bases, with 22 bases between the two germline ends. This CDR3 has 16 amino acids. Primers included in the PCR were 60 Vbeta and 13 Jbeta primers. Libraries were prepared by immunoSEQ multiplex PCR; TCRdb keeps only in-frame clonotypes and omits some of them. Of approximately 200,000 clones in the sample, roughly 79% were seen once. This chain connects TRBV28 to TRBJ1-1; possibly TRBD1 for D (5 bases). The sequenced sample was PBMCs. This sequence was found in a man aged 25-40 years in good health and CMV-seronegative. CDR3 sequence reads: CASSPLGVRGRTEAFF. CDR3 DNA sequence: TGTGCCAGCAGCCCCTTGGGGGTACGGGGGAGAACTGAAGCTTTCTTT.